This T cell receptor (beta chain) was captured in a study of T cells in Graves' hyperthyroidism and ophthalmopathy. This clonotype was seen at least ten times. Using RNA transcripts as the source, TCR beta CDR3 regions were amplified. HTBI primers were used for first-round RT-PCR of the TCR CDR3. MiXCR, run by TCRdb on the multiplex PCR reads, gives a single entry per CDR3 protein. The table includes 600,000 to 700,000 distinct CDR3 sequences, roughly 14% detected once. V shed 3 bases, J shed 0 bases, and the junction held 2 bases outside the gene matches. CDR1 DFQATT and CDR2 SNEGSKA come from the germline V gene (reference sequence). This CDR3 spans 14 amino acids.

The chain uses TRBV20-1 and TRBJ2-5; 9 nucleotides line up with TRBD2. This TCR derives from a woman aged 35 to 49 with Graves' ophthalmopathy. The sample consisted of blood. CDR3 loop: CSASPSGDQETQYF. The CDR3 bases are TGCAGTGCTAGCCCTAGCGGGGACCAAGAGACCCAGTACTTC.